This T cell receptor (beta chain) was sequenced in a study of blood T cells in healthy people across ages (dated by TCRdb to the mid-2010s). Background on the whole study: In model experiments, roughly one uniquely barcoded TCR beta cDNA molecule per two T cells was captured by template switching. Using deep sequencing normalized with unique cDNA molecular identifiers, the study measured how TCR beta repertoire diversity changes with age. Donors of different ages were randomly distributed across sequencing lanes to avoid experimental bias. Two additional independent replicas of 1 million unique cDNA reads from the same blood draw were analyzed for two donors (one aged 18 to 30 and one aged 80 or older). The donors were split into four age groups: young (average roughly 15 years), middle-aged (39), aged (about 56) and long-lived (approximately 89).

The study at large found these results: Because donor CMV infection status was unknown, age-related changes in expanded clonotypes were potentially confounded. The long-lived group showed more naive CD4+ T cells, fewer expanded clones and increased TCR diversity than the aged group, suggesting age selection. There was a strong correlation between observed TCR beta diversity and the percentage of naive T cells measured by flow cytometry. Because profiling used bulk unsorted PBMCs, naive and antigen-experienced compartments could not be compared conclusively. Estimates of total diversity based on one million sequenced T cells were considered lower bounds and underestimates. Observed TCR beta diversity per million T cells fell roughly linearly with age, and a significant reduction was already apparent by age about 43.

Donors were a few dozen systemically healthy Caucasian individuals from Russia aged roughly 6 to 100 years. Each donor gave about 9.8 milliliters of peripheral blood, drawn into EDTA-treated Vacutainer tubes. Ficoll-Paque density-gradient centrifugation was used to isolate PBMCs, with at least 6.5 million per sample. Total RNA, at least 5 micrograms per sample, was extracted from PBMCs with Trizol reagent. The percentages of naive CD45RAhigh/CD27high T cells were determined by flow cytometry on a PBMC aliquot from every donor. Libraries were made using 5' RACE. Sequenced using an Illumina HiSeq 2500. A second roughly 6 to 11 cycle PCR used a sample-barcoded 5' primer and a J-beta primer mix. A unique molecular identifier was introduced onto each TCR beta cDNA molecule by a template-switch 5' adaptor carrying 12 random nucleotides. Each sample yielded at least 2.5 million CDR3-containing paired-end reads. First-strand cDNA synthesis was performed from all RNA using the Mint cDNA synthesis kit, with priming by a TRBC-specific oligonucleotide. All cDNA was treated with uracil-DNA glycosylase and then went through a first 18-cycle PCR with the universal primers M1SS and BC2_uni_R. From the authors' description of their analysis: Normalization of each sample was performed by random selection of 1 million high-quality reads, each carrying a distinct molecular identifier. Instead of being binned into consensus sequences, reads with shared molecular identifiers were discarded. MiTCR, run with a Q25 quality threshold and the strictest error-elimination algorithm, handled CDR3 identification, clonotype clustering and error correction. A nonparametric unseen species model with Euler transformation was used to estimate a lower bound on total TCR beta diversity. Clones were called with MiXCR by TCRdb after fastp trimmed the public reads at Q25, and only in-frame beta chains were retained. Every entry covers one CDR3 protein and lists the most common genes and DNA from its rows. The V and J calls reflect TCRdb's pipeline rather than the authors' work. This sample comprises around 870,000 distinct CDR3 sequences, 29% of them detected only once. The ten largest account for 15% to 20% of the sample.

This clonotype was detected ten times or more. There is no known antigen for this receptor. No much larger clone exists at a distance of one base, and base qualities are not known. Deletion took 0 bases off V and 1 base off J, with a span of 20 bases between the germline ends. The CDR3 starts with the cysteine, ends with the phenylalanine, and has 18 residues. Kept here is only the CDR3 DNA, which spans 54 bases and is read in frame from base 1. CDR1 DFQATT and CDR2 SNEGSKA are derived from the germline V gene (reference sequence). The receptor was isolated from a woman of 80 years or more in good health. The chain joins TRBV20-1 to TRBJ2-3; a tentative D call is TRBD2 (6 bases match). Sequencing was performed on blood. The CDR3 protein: CSARDRASGTSRTDTQYF. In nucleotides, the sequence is TGCAGTGCTAGAGATCGCGCCTCGGGGACTTCCCGCACAGATACGCAGTATTTT.